Included here is one T cell receptor (beta chain) sequence, with context. Its specificity is not known. PCR involved 60 Vbeta and 13 Jbeta primers. Sequencing was performed with immunoSEQ multiplex PCR; in TCRdb, only in-frame clones are kept and a portion is missing. The sample has 100,000 to 150,000 clones, approximately 73% seen once. These data originate in a study of cytomegalovirus exposure and HLA in healthy donors. Regarding the study as a whole: Prior analysis indicated that the majority of TCR beta V segments exhibited productivity approximately 87% or approximately 30% of the time. Within a later analysis, the majority of CMV-associated TCR beta chains appeared HLA-restricted.

Per the germline V gene, CDR1 is GTSNPN and CDR2 is SVGIG (reference sequence). The CDR3 sequence is 19 residues long. V was clipped by 3 bases and J by 1 base; unmatched bases: 17. The V call is TRBV30, the J call TRBJ1-1; TRBD1 matches at 10 bases. The receptor was isolated from a man aged 55 to 69 in good health and CMV-seropositive. The sample comprised PBMCs. The CDR3 coding sequence is TGTGCCTGGAGCAAGACAGGGGGCACATACCGGCGGGAGAACACTGAAGCTTTCTTT. This codes for CAWSKTGGTYRRENTEAFF.